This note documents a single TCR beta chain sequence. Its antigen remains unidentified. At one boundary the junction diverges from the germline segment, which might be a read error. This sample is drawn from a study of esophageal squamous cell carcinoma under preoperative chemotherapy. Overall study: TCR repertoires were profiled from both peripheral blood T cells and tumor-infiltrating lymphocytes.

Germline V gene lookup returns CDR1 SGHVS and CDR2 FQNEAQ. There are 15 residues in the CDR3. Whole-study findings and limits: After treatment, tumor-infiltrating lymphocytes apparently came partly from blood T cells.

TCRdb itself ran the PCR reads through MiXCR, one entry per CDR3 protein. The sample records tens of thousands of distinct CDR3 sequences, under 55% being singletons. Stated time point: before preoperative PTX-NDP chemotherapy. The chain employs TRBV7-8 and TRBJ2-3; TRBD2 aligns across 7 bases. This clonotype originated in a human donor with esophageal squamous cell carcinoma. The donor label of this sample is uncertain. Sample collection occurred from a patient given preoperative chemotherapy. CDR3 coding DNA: TGTGCCAGCGGCTTACACCAGCGGGACCCAGATACGCAGTATTTC. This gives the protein CASGLHQRDPDTQYF.